This TCR beta chain comes out of a study of cytomegalovirus exposure and HLA in healthy donors. Regarding the study as a whole: A subsequent analysis found that TCR clusters from the first cohort also tended to co-occur in the roughly 120 validation repertoires, with 90% to 95% of cluster scores above 0. Three chains linked to CMV were shown in vitro to be specific for CMV antigens. With high specificity and sensitivity, the classifier reportedly diagnosed cytomegalovirus status.

Germline V gene lookup returns CDR1 SGHDT and CDR2 YYEEEE. V dropped 4 bases and J dropped 4 bases, with 7 bases sitting between them. There are 12 residues in the CDR3. Clones were sequenced by immunoSEQ multiplex PCR, and TCRdb holds only the in-frame ones, with some missing. The table shows around 300,000 clones, with about 85% occurring only once. On this clone: Its target is unknown.

This TCR was sampled from a woman younger than 45 in good health and CMV-seropositive. V usage is TRBV5-6 and J usage is TRBJ2-3; D unclear. The sequenced sample was PBMCs. CDR3 in DNA: TGTGCCAGCAGCCCTCAGTCAGATACGCAGTATTTT. It codes for CASSPQSDTQYF.